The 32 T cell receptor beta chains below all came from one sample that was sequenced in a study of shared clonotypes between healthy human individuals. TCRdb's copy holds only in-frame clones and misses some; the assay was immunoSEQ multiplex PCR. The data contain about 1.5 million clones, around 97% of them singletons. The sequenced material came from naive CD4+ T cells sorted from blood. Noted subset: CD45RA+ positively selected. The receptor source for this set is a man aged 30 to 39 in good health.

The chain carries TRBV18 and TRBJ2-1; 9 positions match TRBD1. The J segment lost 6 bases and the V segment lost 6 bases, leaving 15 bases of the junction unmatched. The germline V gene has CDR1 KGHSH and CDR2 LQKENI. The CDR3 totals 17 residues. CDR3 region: CASSQPLGQGPRNEQFF. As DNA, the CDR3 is TGTGCCAGCTCTCAACCCCTGGGACAGGGACCACGCAATGAGCAGTTCTTC.

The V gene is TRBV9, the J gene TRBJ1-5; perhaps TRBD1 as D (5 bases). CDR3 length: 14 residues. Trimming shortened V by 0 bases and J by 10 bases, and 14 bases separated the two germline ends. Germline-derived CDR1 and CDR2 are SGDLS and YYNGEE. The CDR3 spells CASSVGDYFSPQHF. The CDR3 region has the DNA TGTGCCAGCAGCGTAGGGGACTACTTCAGCCCCCAGCATTTT.

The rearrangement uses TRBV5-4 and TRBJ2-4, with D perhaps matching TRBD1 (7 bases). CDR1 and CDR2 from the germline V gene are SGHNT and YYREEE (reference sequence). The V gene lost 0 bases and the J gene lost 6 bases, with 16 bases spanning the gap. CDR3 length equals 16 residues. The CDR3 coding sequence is TGTGCCAGCAGCTTGGGAGGGGGGACAGCAGTAAACATTCAGTACTTC. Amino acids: CASSLGGGTAVNIQYF.

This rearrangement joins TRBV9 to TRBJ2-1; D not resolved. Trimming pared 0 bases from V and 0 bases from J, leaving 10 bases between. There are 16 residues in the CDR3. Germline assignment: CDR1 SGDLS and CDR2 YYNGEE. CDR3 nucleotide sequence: TGTGCCAGCAGCGTAGACGGCAGGAGCTCCTACAATGAGCAGTTCTTC. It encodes CASSVDGRSSYNEQFF.

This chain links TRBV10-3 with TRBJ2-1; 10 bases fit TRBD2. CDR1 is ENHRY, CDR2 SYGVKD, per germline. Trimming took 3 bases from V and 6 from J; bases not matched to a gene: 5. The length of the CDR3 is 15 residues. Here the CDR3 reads CAISERASGSNEQFF. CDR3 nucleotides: TGTGCCATCAGTGAACGAGCTAGCGGGAGCAATGAGCAGTTCTTC.

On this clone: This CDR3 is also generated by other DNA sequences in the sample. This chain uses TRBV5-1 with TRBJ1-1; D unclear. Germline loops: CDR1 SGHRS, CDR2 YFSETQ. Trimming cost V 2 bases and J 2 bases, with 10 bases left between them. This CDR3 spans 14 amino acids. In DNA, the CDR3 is TGCGCCAGCAGCTTAGGCAAACCAAACACTGAAGCTTTCTTT. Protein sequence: CASSLGKPNTEAFF.

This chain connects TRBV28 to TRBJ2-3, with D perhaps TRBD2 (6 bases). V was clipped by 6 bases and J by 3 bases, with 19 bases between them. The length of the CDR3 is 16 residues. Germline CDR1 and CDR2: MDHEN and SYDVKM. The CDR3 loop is CASSPVEGVSTDTQYF. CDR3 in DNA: TGTGCCAGCAGCCCCGTGGAGGGAGTGAGTACAGATACGCAGTATTTT.

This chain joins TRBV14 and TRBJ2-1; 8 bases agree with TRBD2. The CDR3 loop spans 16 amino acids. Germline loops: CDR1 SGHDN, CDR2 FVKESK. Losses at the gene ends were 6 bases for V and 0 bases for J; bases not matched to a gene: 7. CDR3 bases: TGTGCCAGCAGTCAATTAAGCGGGAGCTCCTACAATGAGCAGTTCTTC. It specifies CASSQLSGSSYNEQFF.

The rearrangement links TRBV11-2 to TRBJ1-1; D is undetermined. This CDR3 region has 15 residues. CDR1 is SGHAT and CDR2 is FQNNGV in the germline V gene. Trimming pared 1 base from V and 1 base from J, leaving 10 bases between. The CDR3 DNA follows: TGTGCCAGCAGCTTAGTTGGTTGGGGGAACACTGAAGCTTTCTTT. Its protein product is CASSLVGWGNTEAFF.

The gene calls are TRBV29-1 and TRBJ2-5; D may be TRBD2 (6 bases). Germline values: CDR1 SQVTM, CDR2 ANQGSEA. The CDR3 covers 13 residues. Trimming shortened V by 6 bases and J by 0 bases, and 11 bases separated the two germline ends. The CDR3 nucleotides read TGCAGCGTGGGGGGAGTCAACCAAGAGACCCAGTACTTC. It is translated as CSVGGVNQETQYF.

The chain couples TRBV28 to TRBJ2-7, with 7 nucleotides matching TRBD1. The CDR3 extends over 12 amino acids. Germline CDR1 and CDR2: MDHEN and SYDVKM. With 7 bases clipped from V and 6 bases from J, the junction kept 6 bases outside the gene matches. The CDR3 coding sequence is TGTGCCAGCATGCTGACAGGGAGCGAGCAGTACTTC. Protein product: CASMLTGSEQYF.

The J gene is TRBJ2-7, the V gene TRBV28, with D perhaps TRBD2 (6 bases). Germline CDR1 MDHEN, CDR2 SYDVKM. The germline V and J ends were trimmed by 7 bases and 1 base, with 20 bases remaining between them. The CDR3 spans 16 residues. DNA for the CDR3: TGTGCCAGCAACGGGGCCCGGCGGGGTTGGTCCTACGAGCAGTACTTC. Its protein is CASNGARRGWSYEQYF.

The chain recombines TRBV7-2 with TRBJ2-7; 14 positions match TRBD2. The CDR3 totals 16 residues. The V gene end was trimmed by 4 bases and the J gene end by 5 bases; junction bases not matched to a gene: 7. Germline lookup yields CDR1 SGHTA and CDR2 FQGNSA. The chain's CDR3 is CASSSAGTSGSDEQYF. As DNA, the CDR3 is TGTGCCAGCAGCTCCGCCGGGACTAGCGGGAGTGACGAGCAGTACTTC.

CDR3: CASSESTGPFYEQYF. CDR3 sequence (DNA): TGCGCCAGCAGTGAGTCGACCGGGCCATTCTACGAGCAGTACTTC. The chain recombines TRBV10-1 with TRBJ2-7; no definite D call. Deletions cut 0 bases from V and 3 bases from J, with 12 bases between. This CDR3 has 15 amino acids. Per the germline V gene, CDR1 is WNHNN and CDR2 is SYGVQD (reference sequence).

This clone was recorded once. CDR3 amino acids: CASSLGLAGASISTDTQYF. The CDR3 coding sequence is TGTGCCAGCAGCTTGGGCCTAGCGGGGGCATCCATTAGCACAGATACGCAGTATTTT. V and J are TRBV5-4 and TRBJ2-3; 10 bases map to TRBD2. Germline V gene sequence: CDR1 SGHNT, CDR2 YYREEE (reference sequence). The CDR3 length is 19 residues. Unmatched junction bases numbered 10, after V lost 0 bases and J lost 0 bases.

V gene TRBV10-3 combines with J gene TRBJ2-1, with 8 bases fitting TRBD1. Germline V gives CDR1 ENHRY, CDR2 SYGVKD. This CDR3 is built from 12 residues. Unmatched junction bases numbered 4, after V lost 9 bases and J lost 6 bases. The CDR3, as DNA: TGTGCCATACAACAGGGGGGCAATGAGCAGTTCTTC. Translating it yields CAIQQGGNEQFF.

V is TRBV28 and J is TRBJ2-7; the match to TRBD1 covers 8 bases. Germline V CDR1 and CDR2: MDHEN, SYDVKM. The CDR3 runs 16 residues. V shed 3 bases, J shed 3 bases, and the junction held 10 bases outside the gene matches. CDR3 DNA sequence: TGTGCCAGCAGTTTGAATCTTGGGACAGGCGGCTACGAGCAGTACTTC. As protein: CASSLNLGTGGYEQYF.

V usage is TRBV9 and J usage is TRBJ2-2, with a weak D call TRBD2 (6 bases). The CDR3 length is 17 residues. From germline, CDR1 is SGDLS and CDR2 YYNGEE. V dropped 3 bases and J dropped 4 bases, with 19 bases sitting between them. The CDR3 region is CASSAHGGFMGTGELFF. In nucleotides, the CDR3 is TGTGCCAGCAGCGCCCACGGGGGATTCATGGGCACCGGGGAGCTGTTTTTT.

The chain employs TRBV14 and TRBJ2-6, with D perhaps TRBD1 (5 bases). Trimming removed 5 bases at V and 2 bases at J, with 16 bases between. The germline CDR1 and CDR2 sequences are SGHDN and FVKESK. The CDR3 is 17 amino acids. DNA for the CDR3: TGTGCCAGCAGCTTGCCCGAAGGGGAAACTGGGGCCAACGTCCTGACTTTC. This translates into CASSLPEGETGANVLTF.

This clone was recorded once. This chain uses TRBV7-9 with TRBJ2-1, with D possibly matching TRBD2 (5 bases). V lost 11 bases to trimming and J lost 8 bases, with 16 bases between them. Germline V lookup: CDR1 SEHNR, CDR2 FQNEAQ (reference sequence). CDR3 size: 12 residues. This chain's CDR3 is CAGGQVDHEQFF. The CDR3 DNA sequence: TGTGCCGGAGGCCAGGTTGATCATGAGCAGTTCTTC.

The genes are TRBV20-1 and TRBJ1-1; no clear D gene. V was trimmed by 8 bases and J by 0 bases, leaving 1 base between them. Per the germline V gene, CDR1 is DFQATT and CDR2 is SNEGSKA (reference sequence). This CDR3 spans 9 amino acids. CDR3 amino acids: CSMNTEAFF. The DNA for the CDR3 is TGCAGTATGAACACTGAAGCTTTCTTT.

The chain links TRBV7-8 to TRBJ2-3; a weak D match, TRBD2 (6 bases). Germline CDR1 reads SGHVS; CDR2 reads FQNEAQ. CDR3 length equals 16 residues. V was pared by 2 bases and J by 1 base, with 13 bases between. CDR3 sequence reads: CASSLMAGRGTDTQYF. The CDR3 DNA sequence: TGTGCCAGCAGCTTAATGGCGGGAAGGGGCACAGATACGCAGTATTTT.

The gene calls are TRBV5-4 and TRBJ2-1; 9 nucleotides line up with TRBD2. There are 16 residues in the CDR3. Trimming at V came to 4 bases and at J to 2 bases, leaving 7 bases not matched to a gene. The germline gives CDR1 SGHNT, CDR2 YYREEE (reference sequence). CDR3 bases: TGTGCCAGCAGCGAAAATAGCGGGAGCGCCTACAATGAGCAGTTCTTC. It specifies CASSENSGSAYNEQFF. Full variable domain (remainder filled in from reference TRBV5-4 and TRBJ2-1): ETGVTQSPTHLIKTRGQQVTLRCSSQSGHNTVSWYQQALGQGPQFIFQYYREEENGRGNFPPRFSGLQFPNYSSELNVNALELDDSALYLCASSENSGSAYNEQFFGPGTRLTVL.

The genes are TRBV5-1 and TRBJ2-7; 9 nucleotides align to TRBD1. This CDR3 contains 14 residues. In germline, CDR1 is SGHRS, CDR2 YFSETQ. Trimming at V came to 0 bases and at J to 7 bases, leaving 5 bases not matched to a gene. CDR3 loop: CASSLGTGDLEQYF. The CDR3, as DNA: TGCGCCAGCAGCTTGGGGACAGGGGACTTGGAGCAGTACTTC.

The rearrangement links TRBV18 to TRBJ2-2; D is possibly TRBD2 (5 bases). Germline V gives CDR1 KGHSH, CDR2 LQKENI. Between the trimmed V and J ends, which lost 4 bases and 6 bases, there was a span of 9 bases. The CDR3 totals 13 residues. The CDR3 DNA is TGTGCCAGCTCACGTGAGGGCCCCGGGGAGCTGTTTTTT. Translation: CASSREGPGELFF. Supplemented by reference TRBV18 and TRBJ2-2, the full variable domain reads NAGVMQNPRHLVRRRGQEARLRCSPMKGHSHVYWYRQLPEEGLKFMVYLQKENIIDESGMPKERFSAEFPKEGPSILRIQQVVRGDSAAYFCASSREGPGELFFGEGSRLTVL.

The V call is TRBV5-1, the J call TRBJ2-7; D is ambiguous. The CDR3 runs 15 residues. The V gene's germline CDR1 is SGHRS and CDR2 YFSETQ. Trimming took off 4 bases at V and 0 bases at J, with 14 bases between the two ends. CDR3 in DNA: TGCGCCAGCAGCCATAGTGGACCCAGCTCCTACGAGCAGTACTTC. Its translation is CASSHSGPSSYEQYF.

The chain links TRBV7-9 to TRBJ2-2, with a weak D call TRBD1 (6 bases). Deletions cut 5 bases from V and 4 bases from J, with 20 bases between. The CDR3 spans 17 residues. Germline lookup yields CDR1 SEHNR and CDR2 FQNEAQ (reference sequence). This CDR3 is CASSRQDILLTTGELFF. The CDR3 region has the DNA TGTGCCAGCAGCCGACAGGACATATTATTAACCACCGGGGAGCTGTTTTTT. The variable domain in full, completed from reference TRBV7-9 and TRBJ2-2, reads DTGVSQNPRHKITKRGQNVTFRCDPISEHNRLYWYRQTLGQGPEFLTYFQNEAQLEKSRLLSDRFSAERPKGSFSTLEIQRTEQGDSAMYLCASSRQDILLTTGELFFGEGSRLTVL.

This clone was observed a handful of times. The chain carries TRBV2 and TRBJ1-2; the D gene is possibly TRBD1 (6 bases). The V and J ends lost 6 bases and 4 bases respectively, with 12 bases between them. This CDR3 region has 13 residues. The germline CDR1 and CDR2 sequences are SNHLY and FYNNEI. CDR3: CASRIQGAYGYTF. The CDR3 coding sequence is TGTGCCAGCAGGATACAGGGAGCCTATGGCTACACCTTC. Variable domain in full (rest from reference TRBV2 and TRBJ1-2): EPEVTQTPSHQVTQMGQEVILRCVPISNHLYFYWYRQILGQKVEFLVSFYNNEISEKSEIFDDQFSVERPDGSNFTLKIRSTKLEDSAMYFCASRIQGAYGYTFGSGTRLTVV.

The CDR3 here is CAWSVAQGVYGYTF. CDR3 DNA sequence: TGTGCCTGGAGTGTAGCACAGGGGGTATATGGCTACACCTTC. The V call is TRBV30, the J call TRBJ1-2; 8 nucleotides line up with TRBD1. The CDR3 is made up of 14 amino acids. Germline loops: CDR1 GTSNPN, CDR2 SVGIG (reference sequence). V lost 0 bases to trimming and J lost 5 bases; unmatched junction nucleotides: 5.

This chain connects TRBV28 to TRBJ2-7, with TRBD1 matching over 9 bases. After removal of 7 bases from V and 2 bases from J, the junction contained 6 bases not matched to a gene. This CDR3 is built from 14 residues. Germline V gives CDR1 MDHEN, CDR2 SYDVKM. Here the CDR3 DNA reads TGTGCCAGCACCCCGGGACAGGGACCCTACGAGCAGTACTTC. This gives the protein CASTPGQGPYEQYF. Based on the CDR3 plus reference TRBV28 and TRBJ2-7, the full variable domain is DVKVTQSSRYLVKRTGEKVFLECVQDMDHENMFWYRQDPGLGLRLIYFSYDVKMKEKGDIPEGYSVSREKKERFSLILESASTNQTSMYLCASTPGQGPYEQYFGPGTRLTVT.

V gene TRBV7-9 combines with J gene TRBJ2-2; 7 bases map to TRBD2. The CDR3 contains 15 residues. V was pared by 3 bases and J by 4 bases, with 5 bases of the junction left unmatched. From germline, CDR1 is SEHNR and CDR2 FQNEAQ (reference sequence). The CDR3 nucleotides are TGTGCCAGCAGCTTTTTGGCTAGCGGCACCGGGGAGCTGTTTTTT. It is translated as CASSFLASGTGELFF.

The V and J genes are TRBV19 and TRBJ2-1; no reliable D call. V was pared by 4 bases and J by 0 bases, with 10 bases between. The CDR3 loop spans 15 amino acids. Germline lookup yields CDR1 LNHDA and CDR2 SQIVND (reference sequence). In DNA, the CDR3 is TGTGCCAGTAGTACCCTTACGAGCTCCTACAATGAGCAGTTCTTC. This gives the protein CASSTLTSSYNEQFF.